Listed below are T cell receptor beta chains from one sample, sequenced in a study of post-analysis software for immune sequencing data. A single record per CDR3 protein comes from TCRdb applying MiXCR to the PCR reads. The sample carries about 540,000 distinct CDR3 sequences, around a third recorded once. The sequencing input was blood. The receptors here all came from a girl aged 2-17 years with multiple sclerosis. CDR3s include the opening cysteine and the closing phenylalanine or tryptophan. A D gene is named only where the DNA matches it firmly. Size is omitted from some rows. Given values are once, few, many or a class for expanded clones.

>TRBJ2-2|16|TRBV11-2|.|.
TGTGCCAGCAGCTTAGGCGTGGGAAGGAACACCGGGGAGCTGTTTTTT
CASSLGVGRNTGELFF
>TRBJ2-5|16|TRBV6-1|TRBD2|few
TGTGCCAGCAGTGTGGGACTAGCAGGTGGTTGGGAGACCCAGTACTTC
CASSVGLAGGWETQYF
>TRBJ2-7|13|TRBV28|.|.
TGTGCCAGCAGTTCGGCTAGAATCTACGAGCAGTACTTC
CASSSARIYEQYF
>TRBJ1-1|11|TRBV6-5|.|few
TGTGCCAGCGTTTTGAACACTGAAGCTTTCTTT
CASVLNTEAFF
>TRBJ2-6|13|TRBV7-8|.|.
TGTGCCAGCAGCTCCGGAGGGGCCAACGTCCTGACTTTC
CASSSGGANVLTF
>TRBJ1-2|16|TRBV28|TRBD1|few
TGTGCCAGCAGTTTGGACCCGGGACAGTGGGTTGAGAGCTACACCTTC
CASSLDPGQWVESYTF
>TRBJ1-5|16|TRBV5-1|TRBD1|.
TGCGCCAGCAGCGCCTCCGGGACAGATAGCAATCAGCCCCAGCATTTT
CASSASGTDSNQPQHF
>TRBJ2-1|13|TRBV20-1|.|many
TGCAGTGCTAGTCAGTCAGTTAACAATGAGCAGTTCTTC
CSASQSVNNEQFF
>TRBJ2-1|18|TRBV12-3/TRBV12-4|TRBD2|few
TGTGCCAGCAGTTTGTTTCCCCCCACTAGCGGGACCTACAATGAGCAGTTCTTC
CASSLFPPTSGTYNEQFF
>TRBJ2-3|12|TRBV5-1|.|.
TGCGCCAGCAGCTTGAGGGGGGGGGAAGAGTATTTT
CASSLRGGEEYF
>TRBJ2-1|14|TRBV20-1|.|.
TGCAGTGCCATGGCCGGGCTCGGTAACAATGAGCAGTTCTTC
CSAMAGLGNNEQFF
>TRBJ2-6|16|TRBV3-1|.|few
TGTGCCAGCAGCCGGGCCGCGGCCTCTGGGGCCAACGTCCTGACTTTC
CASSRAAASGANVLTF
>TRBJ1-2|14|TRBV7-2|.|.
TGTGCCAGCAGCTTATCTCGAGAGGAGAGTGGCTACACCTTC
CASSLSREESGYTF
>TRBJ2-1|14|TRBV18|.|.
TGTGCCAGCTCACCACCCGGCGGTCACAATGAGCAGTTCTTC
CASSPPGGHNEQFF
>TRBJ2-2|15|TRBV5-1|.|.
TGCGCCAGCAGCTTCGGCCCCTCGAGCACCGGGGAGCTGTTTTTT
CASSFGPSSTGELFF
>TRBJ1-1|14|TRBV28|.|.
TGTGCCAGCAGTCCTAACAGTTTAAACGCTGAAGCTTTCTTT
CASSPNSLNAEAFF